Listed below are T cell receptor beta chains from one sample, sequenced in a study of identical twins. TCRdb processed the 5' RACE reads anew with MiXCR; each CDR3 protein has one entry. The sample contains some 300,000 distinct CDR3 sequences, roughly 12% of which appear only once. This same sample was also part of a study on yellow fever vaccine responses in identical twins.

The sample was CD8+ T cells sorted from blood. The receptors were gathered from a woman between 18 and 29 years old in good health. Each CDR3 is given with its conserved first and last residue. Each record gives: V gene, J gene, D gene, CDR3 length, clone size, CDR3 DNA, CDR3 protein. A D gene is named only where the DNA matches it firmly. Clone size, where shown, is once, few, many, or a class for clones that have expanded.

TRBV9,TRBJ2-2,TRBD2,16,-,TGTGCCAGCAGCATACAGACTAGCGGGAACACCGGGGAGCTGTTTTTT,CASSIQTSGNTGELFF
TRBV9,TRBJ2-3,TRBD1,17,many,TGTGCCAGCAGCGTCTCATCTCGGGACAGGGTCACAGATACGCAGTATTTT,CASSVSSRDRVTDTQYF
TRBV6-1,TRBJ2-7,TRBD2,15,few,TGTGCCAGCAGTAAAGGGACTAGCGGGAGCTACGAGCAGTACTTC,CASSKGTSGSYEQYF
TRBV7-9,TRBJ1-2,-,14,few,TGTGCCAGCAGCTTAGCCGGCGGGAACTATGGCTACACCTTC,CASSLAGGNYGYTF
TRBV24-1,TRBJ2-3,-,13,few,TGTGCCACCAAGGACAGCTACACAGATACGCAGTATTTT,CATKDSYTDTQYF
TRBV5-8,TRBJ2-1,-,15,-,TGTGCCAGCAGCTTGGTACAGGGCAACTACAATGAGCAGTTCTTC,CASSLVQGNYNEQFF
TRBV24-1,TRBJ2-1,TRBD2,16,few,TGTGCCACCAGTGAGGGTACTAGCGGGGGGGCCGGGGAGCAGTTCTTC,CATSEGTSGGAGEQFF
TRBV7-9,TRBJ2-3,TRBD2,14,few,TGTGCCAGCAGTGGGGGGGACCTCCCAGATACGCAGTATTTT,CASSGGDLPDTQYF
TRBV5-1,TRBJ2-5,-,16,many,TGCGCCAGCAGCTGGACTGTTGGAGGCAGTCAAGAGACCCAGTACTTC,CASSWTVGGSQETQYF
TRBV9,TRBJ2-7,TRBD2,14,-,TGTGCCAGCAGCGATAGCGGGGAAAGCTACGAGCAGTACTTC,CASSDSGESYEQYF
TRBV15,TRBJ2-1,-,15,many,TGTGCCACCAGCAGCCCCCCAGGGACCTACAATGAGCAGTTCTTC,CATSSPPGTYNEQFF
TRBV4-1,TRBJ2-2,TRBD1,16,-,TGCGCCAGCAGCCAAGTAACAGGGGGTCAGACCGGGGAGCTGTTTTTT,CASSQVTGGQTGELFF
TRBV13,TRBJ1-4,TRBD1,15,few,TGTGCCAGCAGCGCCCCCGGGACAGGGAGGGAAAAACTGTTTTTT,CASSAPGTGREKLFF
TRBV11-3,TRBJ2-5,TRBD2,18,once,TGTGCCAGCAGCCCCTGGACCGGGACTAGCGGGAGTGGAGAGACCCAGTACTTC,CASSPWTGTSGSGETQYF
TRBV7-6,TRBJ2-5,TRBD2,15,few,TGTGCCAGCAGCTTACCGGGGGGACTCCAAGAGACCCAGTACTTC,CASSLPGGLQETQYF
TRBV28,TRBJ2-3,-,14,few,TGTGCCAGCAGGATAGAGGGGCTCACAGATACGCAGTATTTT,CASRIEGLTDTQYF
TRBV27,TRBJ2-1,TRBD2,15,-,TGTGCCAGCAGCCTTACTAGCGGGAGGTACAATGAGCAGTTCTTC,CASSLTSGRYNEQFF
TRBV3-1,TRBJ2-1,TRBD2,17,few,TGTGCCAGCAGCCAAGCCAATAGCGGGAGGGCCATTAATGAGCAGTTCTTC,CASSQANSGRAINEQFF
TRBV27,TRBJ2-1,TRBD2,15,-,TGTGCCAGCAGGGCGGGGGAAGCAATTTACAATGAGCAGTTCTTC,CASRAGEAIYNEQFF
TRBV12-3/TRBV12-4,TRBJ2-5,TRBD2,16,-,TGTGCCAGCAGTTTATTGGTAGCGGGGTTGGGAGAGACCCAGTACTTC,CASSLLVAGLGETQYF
TRBV7-9,TRBJ2-1,TRBD2,14,-,TGTGCCAGCAGCTCGAGCGGGGGGGACAATGAGCAGTTCTTC,CASSSSGGDNEQFF
TRBV5-4,TRBJ2-3,TRBD1,15,-,TGTGCCAGCAGAAATGGACAGGCGAGCACGGATACGCAGTATTTT,CASRNGQASTDTQYF
TRBV28,TRBJ2-6,-,11,few,TGTGCTACCGTTGGGGCCAACGTCCTGACTTTC,CATVGANVLTF
TRBV2,TRBJ2-1,TRBD2,14,-,TGTGCCAGCGGGGGACTAGCGGGAGGAAATGAGCAGTTCTTC,CASGGLAGGNEQFF
TRBV9,TRBJ2-2,-,16,-,TGTGCCAGCAGCGTAGAGGGAGACAGTAGCACCGGGGAGCTGTTTTTT,CASSVEGDSSTGELFF
TRBV6-5,TRBJ2-5,-,16,-,TGTGCCAGCAGTTACCCCAGCAGTGAGTACCAAGAGACCCAGTACTTC,CASSYPSSEYQETQYF
TRBV7-9,TRBJ1-1,-,14,-,TGTGCCAGCAGCTTAGAGATAAGGTACACTGAAGCTTTCTTT,CASSLEIRYTEAFF
TRBV12-3/TRBV12-4,TRBJ1-1,TRBD1,14,few,TGTGCCAGCAGTCCCGACAGGGTATGGACTGAAGCTTTCTTT,CASSPDRVWTEAFF
TRBV24-1,TRBJ2-1,-,14,few,TGTGCCACCAGTGACACAAGACGGATCCATGAGCAGTTCTTC,CATSDTRRIHEQFF
TRBV2,TRBJ1-1,-,17,-,TGTGCCAGCAGTGAAAACCCGGACGGGGAAGTGAACACTGAAGCTTTCTTT,CASSENPDGEVNTEAFF
TRBV6-1,TRBJ2-6,TRBD2,16,-,TGTGCCACTGCGGACTGGGGGGGATCTGGGGCCAACGTCCTGACTTTC,CATADWGGSGANVLTF
TRBV5-1,TRBJ2-2,-,15,few,TGCGCCAGCAAGCCACCAGGAACGAACACCGGGGAGCTGTTTTTT,CASKPPGTNTGELFF
TRBV19,TRBJ2-1,TRBD2,17,few,TGTGCCAGTAGTATTGTTAGCGGGGGGGCCATCTACAATGAGCAGTTCTTC,CASSIVSGGAIYNEQFF
TRBV6-1,TRBJ2-5,TRBD2,15,-,TGTGCCAGCAGTGTAGCTAGCGGGGGGGCAGAGACCCAGTACTTC,CASSVASGGAETQYF
TRBV24-1,TRBJ2-3,-,16,-,TGTGCCACCAGTGCCCGAGAGGGAATTGGTACAGATACGCAGTATTTT,CATSAREGIGTDTQYF